The 20 T cell receptor beta chains listed next were all sequenced from one sample in a study of identical twins. TCRdb analysed the 5' RACE reads with MiXCR anew, one entry per CDR3 protein. The repertoire includes about 160,000 distinct CDR3 sequences, around 3.4% of them detected once, and about 7.8% sits in the top ten. The sequenced sample was memory T cells sorted from blood. The receptor source for this set is a man younger than 35 in good health.

Many counts were recorded for this clonotype. The J gene is TRBJ2-3, the V gene TRBV11-2; the D is unclear. This CDR3 has 15 amino acids. Between the trimmed V and J ends, which lost 6 bases and 2 bases, there was a span of 15 bases. The germline V gene encodes CDR1 SGHAT and CDR2 FQNNGV. CDR3 nucleotide sequence: TGTGCCAGCAGTACCTACCCCACTCACACAGATACGCAGTATTTT. It is translated as CASSTYPTHTDTQYF.

In its sample, this clonotype was seen many times. V is TRBV7-2 and J is TRBJ2-1; a weak D match, TRBD2 (7 bases). The germline CDR1 and CDR2 sequences are SGHTA and FQGNSA. The CDR3 length is 14 residues. Trimming cost V 5 bases and J 10 bases, with 18 bases left between them. The CDR3 sequence is CASSLGGGRREQFF. For the CDR3, the DNA is TGTGCCAGCAGCCTAGGGGGGGGGCGGAGAGAGCAGTTCTTC.

This clonotype was counted at least ten times. This rearrangement joins TRBV5-1 to TRBJ1-1; a possible D gene is TRBD1 (5 bases). V was trimmed by 5 bases and J by 0 bases, leaving 11 bases between them. Germline CDR1 is SGHRS and CDR2 is YFSETQ. The CDR3 sequence is 14 residues long. CDR3 sequence reads: CASRQTAMNTEAFF. CDR3 nucleotide sequence: TGCGCCAGCAGGCAGACAGCCATGAACACTGAAGCTTTCTTT. Using reference TRBV5-1 and TRBJ1-1 for the parts outside the CDR3, the full variable domain is KAGVTQTPRYLIKTRGQQVTLSCSPISGHRSVSWYQQTPGQGLQFLFEYFSETQRNKGNFPGRFSGRQFSNSRSEMNVSTLELGDSALYLCASRQTAMNTEAFFGQGTRLTVV.

This clonotype was observed many times. Sequence at one end of the junction differs from germline and may be a read error. CDR3 region: CASSQDLQGVSF. CDR3 nucleotide sequence: TGTGCCAGCAGCCAAGATCTCCAGGGCGTAAGTTTT. This sequence joins TRBV14 and TRBJ2-3, with D possibly TRBD1 on 5 matching bases. Germline V lookup: CDR1 SGHDN, CDR2 FVKESK. This CDR3 has 12 residues.

This clonotype was observed many times. This chain links TRBV7-3 with TRBJ2-3, with 7 bases that match TRBD2. V dropped 2 bases and J dropped 4; count of bases not matched to a gene: 6. The CDR3 has 15 residues. In germline, CDR1 is SGHTA, CDR2 FQGTGA. The CDR3 here is CASSLGRGGSDTQYF. In nucleotides, the CDR3 is TGTGCCAGCAGCTTAGGGAGGGGAGGATCAGATACGCAGTATTTT.

The table lists this clonotype with many counts. V gene TRBV12-3 or TRBV12-4 combines with J gene TRBJ2-5, with D unresolved. This CDR3 contains 12 residues. The V gene lost 5 bases and the J gene lost 5 bases, with 9 bases spanning the gap. In DNA form, the CDR3 reads TGTGCCAGCAGTCCGTCTGTGGAGACCCAGTACTTC. As protein: CASSPSVETQYF.

This clonotype was recorded many times. J is TRBJ2-3 and V is TRBV7-6, with D perhaps given as TRBD1 or TRBD2 (7 bases each). The V gene lost 2 bases and the J gene lost 4 bases, with 13 bases spanning the gap. The CDR3 loop spans 15 amino acids. CDR1 and CDR2 from the germline V gene are SGHVS and FNYEAQ. Written as DNA, the CDR3 is TGTGCCAGCAGCTTACAACCAGGGGGGGCAGATACGCAGTATTTT. It codes for CASSLQPGGADTQYF.

This clonotype was found a few times. J is TRBJ1-1 and V is TRBV6-1, with a tentative D call TRBD1 (6 bases). This CDR3 has 13 residues. V lost 6 bases and J lost 4, with 12 bases in between. Germline CDR1 and CDR2: MNHNS and SASEGT. The CDR3 bases are TGTGCCAGCAGAACAGGGTGGGGCACTGAAGCTTTCTTT. Its translation: CASRTGWGTEAFF.

This clonotype was observed at least ten times. V gene TRBV7-9 combines with J gene TRBJ2-7; D uncertain. Trimming pared 0 bases from V and 6 bases from J, leaving 9 bases between. Germline assignment: CDR1 SEHNR and CDR2 FQNEAQ (reference sequence). This CDR3 spans 13 amino acids. In nucleotides, the CDR3 is TGTGCCAGCAGCTTAGCGTTGAGGAGCGAGCAGTACTTC. Translating gives CASSLALRSEQYF.

The table lists this clonotype with many counts. The genes are TRBV12-3 or TRBV12-4 and TRBJ2-1; TRBD1 matches 11 bases. V was pared by 6 bases and J by 7 bases, with 14 bases of the junction left unmatched. The CDR3 contains 17 residues. CDR3 amino acids: CASRREEGTGGGNEQFF. The CDR3 DNA reads TGTGCCAGCAGACGGGAAGAGGGGACAGGGGGTGGGAATGAGCAGTTCTTC.

This clonotype was seen ten or more times. The rearrangement joins TRBV5-1 to TRBJ1-2; D perhaps matches TRBD1 (6 bases). This CDR3 region has 14 residues. Germline loops: CDR1 SGHRS, CDR2 YFSETQ. V was clipped by 7 bases and J by 3 bases, with 16 bases between them. Here the CDR3 reads CASRPGGTYYGYTF. In nucleotides, the CDR3 is TGCGCCAGCCGACCCGGGGGGACATACTATGGCTACACCTTC.

This clonotype was recorded many times. The V call is TRBV5-1, the J call TRBJ2-2, with 10 bases matching TRBD2. The CDR3 runs 15 residues. Unmatched junction bases numbered 5, after V lost 2 bases and J lost 7 bases. CDR1 and CDR2 from the germline V gene are SGHRS and YFSETQ. The CDR3 spells CASSFEREGLGELFF. CDR3 nucleotides: TGCGCCAGCAGCTTCGAGCGGGAGGGCCTCGGGGAGCTGTTTTTT.

This clonotype was counted at least ten times. The conserved phenylalanine or tryptophan is not found at the CDR3 terminus, so this likely reflects a read error. Because the CDR3's place on the DNA is in doubt, the DNA is left out and the CDR3 is given as listed by TCRdb. The gene calls are TRBV20-1 and TRBJ2-5; the tabulated D call, TRBD2, remains unverified against the DNA. Germline assignment: CDR1 DFQATT and CDR2 SNEGSKA (reference sequence). The CDR3 adds up to 13 amino acids, both ends counted. The CDR3 spells CSARVPGLAGGPL.

The V call is TRBV2, the J call TRBJ2-3; D remains unclear. This CDR3 contains 14 residues. Germline lookup yields CDR1 SNHLY and CDR2 FYNNEI. With 7 bases removed from V and 2 bases from J, the gap between germline ends came to 13 bases. CDR3: CASKYGGNTDTQYF. The CDR3 DNA follows: TGTGCCAGCAAATACGGCGGAAACACAGATACGCAGTATTTT.

This clonotype has at least ten counts. The chain links TRBV29-1 to TRBJ2-3; D ambiguous. The germline CDR1 and CDR2 sequences are SQVTM and ANQGSEA. The CDR3 runs to 11 residues. V lost 4 bases and J 1 base, leaving 3 bases between the germline ends. DNA of the CDR3: TGCAGCGTTGTTGGCACAGATACGCAGTATTTT. Translated: CSVVGTDTQYF.

This clonotype was seen ten or more times. The chain combines TRBV4-3 with TRBJ2-6; D gene unclear. Germline CDR1 reads LGHNA; CDR2 reads YSLEER. V was trimmed by 0 bases and J by 1 base, leaving 7 bases between them. This CDR3 contains 16 residues. Here the CDR3 DNA reads TGCGCCAGCAGCCAAGACGGGTGGTCTGGGGCCAACGTCCTGACTTTC. It codes for CASSQDGWSGANVLTF.

This clonotype came up many times. This chain joins TRBV5-5 and TRBJ2-1; 8 bases are shared with TRBD2. Germline CDR1 SGHKS, CDR2 YYEKEE (reference sequence). V was pared by 2 bases and J by 10 bases, with 5 bases of the junction left unmatched. The CDR3 has 13 residues. The CDR3 bases are TGTGCCAGCAGCTTTGCGGGAGGTCGAGAGCAGTTCTTC. This sequence encodes CASSFAGGREQFF.

This clonotype was detected many times. The rearrangement uses TRBV5-1 and TRBJ1-1; D is possibly TRBD1 (6 bases). V was shortened by 1 base and J by 1 base, with 8 bases between the two germline ends. Germline CDR1 and CDR2: SGHRS and YFSETQ. The length of the CDR3 is 14 residues. CDR3 in amino acids: CASSLTGPNTEAFF. CDR3 in DNA: TGCGCCAGCAGCTTGACAGGGCCGAACACTGAAGCTTTCTTT. Based on the CDR3 plus reference TRBV5-1 and TRBJ1-1, the full variable domain is KAGVTQTPRYLIKTRGQQVTLSCSPISGHRSVSWYQQTPGQGLQFLFEYFSETQRNKGNFPGRFSGRQFSNSRSEMNVSTLELGDSALYLCASSLTGPNTEAFFGQGTRLTVV.

This clonotype was seen repeatedly, ten times or more. V usage is TRBV18 and J usage is TRBJ2-3; weak D call: TRBD2 (5 bases). From germline, CDR1 is KGHSH and CDR2 LQKENI. The germline V and J ends were trimmed by 3 bases and 1 base, with 11 bases remaining between them. The CDR3 length is 15 residues. CDR3 amino acids: CASSPSASRTDTQYF. CDR3 nucleotide sequence: TGTGCCAGCTCACCGTCCGCTAGCCGCACAGATACGCAGTATTTT.

This clonotype was seen at least ten times. The genes are TRBV20-1 and TRBJ1-4; TRBD1 is a possible D gene (6 bases). Germline CDR1 is DFQATT and CDR2 is SNEGSKA (reference sequence). Trimming shortened V by 4 bases and J by 8 bases, and 17 bases separated the two germline ends. CDR3 length: 14 amino acids. The CDR3 DNA sequence: TGCAGTGCTACAACAAGAACAGGGACCGAAAAACTGTTTTTT. Translating it yields CSATTRTGTEKLFF.